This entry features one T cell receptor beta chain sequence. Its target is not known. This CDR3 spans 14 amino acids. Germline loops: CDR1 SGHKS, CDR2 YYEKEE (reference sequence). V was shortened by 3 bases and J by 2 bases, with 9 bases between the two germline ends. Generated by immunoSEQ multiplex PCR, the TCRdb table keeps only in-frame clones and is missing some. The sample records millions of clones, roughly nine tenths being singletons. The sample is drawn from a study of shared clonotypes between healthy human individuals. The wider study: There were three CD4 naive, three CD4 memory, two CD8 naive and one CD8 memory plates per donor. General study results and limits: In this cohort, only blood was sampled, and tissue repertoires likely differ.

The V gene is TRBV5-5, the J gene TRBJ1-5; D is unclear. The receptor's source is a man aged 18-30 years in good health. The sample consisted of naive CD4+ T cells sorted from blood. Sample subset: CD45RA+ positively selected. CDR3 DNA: TGTGCCAGCAGCTGGGGTGGGGGCAATCAGCCCCAGCATTTT. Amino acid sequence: CASSWGGGNQPQHF.